One and the same sample provided the 23 T cell receptor beta chains below, sequenced in a study of blood T cell repertoires in COVID-19. Method: immunoSEQ multiplex PCR; TCRdb's copy keeps in-frame clones and lacks some. The sample carries about 500,000 clones, 85% to 90% recorded once. The sample was peripheral blood. All receptors come from a woman aged 45 to 65 with COVID-19, enrolled during active disease.

The chain employs TRBV5-4 and TRBJ1-6; perhaps TRBD1 as D (5 bases). Trimming pared 3 bases from V and 0 bases from J, leaving 13 bases between. This CDR3 region has 17 residues. The V gene's germline CDR1 is SGHNT and CDR2 YYREEE (reference sequence). CDR3 DNA sequence: TGTGCCAGCAGCTCACGGAGACAGAGCTCCTATAATTCACCCCTCCACTTT. Its translation: CASSSRRQSSYNSPLHF.

The rearrangement uses TRBV18 and TRBJ1-1; possible D gene TRBD1, 5 bases. This CDR3 region has 17 residues. Germline V CDR1 and CDR2: KGHSH, LQKENI. V was clipped by 1 base and J by 3 bases, with 18 bases between them. CDR3 sequence (DNA): TGTGCCAGCTCACCACGCTGGGGGGATTCGGGGGACACTGAAGCTTTCTTT. As protein: CASSPRWGDSGDTEAFF.

The genes are TRBV12-3 or TRBV12-4 and TRBJ2-7, with D uncertain. V shed 2 bases and J shed 4 bases, with 6 bases lying between them. The CDR3 consists of 12 residues. For the CDR3, the DNA is TGTGCCAGCAGTTTAATCGTTTACGAGCAGTACTTC. Encoded protein: CASSLIVYEQYF.

The V call is TRBV10-2, the J call TRBJ2-2; 11 bases are a match to TRBD2. V lost 11 bases, J lost 4 bases, and 12 bases stayed unmatched. Germline loops: CDR1 WSHSY, CDR2 SAAADI. The CDR3 totals 16 residues. The CDR3 here is CAFSRPGLAGTGELFF. The DNA of the CDR3 is TGCGCCTTCTCCCGCCCCGGACTAGCGGGCACCGGGGAGCTGTTTTTT.

The gene calls are TRBV19 and TRBJ1-1; D is undetermined. Trimming cost V 7 bases and J 1 base, with 10 bases left between them. The CDR3 length is 13 residues. Per the germline V gene, CDR1 is LNHDA and CDR2 is SQIVND (reference sequence). CDR3 DNA sequence: TGTGCCAGTATAGTCGGGTCGAACACTGAAGCTTTCTTT. Translating gives CASIVGSNTEAFF.

V usage is TRBV2 and J usage is TRBJ2-3; D is ambiguous. CDR3 size: 14 residues. V lost 10 bases and J 4 bases, leaving 18 bases between the germline ends. CDR1 is SNHLY and CDR2 is FYNNEI in the germline V gene. The CDR3 DNA reads TGTGCCACCCTTGAGAGCGAGCCGGCAGATACGCAGTATTTT. Translated, it gives CATLESEPADTQYF. The full variable domain, in which reference TRBV2 and TRBJ2-3 provide the parts outside the CDR3, is EPEVTQTPSHQVTQMGQEVILRCVPISNHLYFYWYRQILGQKVEFLVSFYNNEISEKSEIFDDQFSVERPDGSNFTLKIRSTKLEDSAMYFCATLESEPADTQYFGPGTRLTVL.

This clone was observed a single time. The V call is TRBV6-4, the J call TRBJ2-3, with 11 bases that match TRBD2. Trimming at V came to 3 bases and at J to 8 bases, leaving 4 bases not matched to a gene. The CDR3 covers 14 residues. CDR1 is MRHNA, CDR2 SNTAGT, per germline. The CDR3 bases are TGTGCCAGCAGTGAGACTAGCGGGGCGAGTACGCAGTATTTT. This encodes CASSETSGASTQYF.

V usage is TRBV7-9 and J usage is TRBJ2-7; maybe TRBD2 (6 bases). The V gene's germline CDR1 is SEHNR and CDR2 FQNEAQ (reference sequence). The CDR3 consists of 14 residues. Trimming cost V 5 bases and J 3 bases, with 14 bases left between them. The CDR3 region is CASSPGEGGYEQYF. Here the CDR3 DNA reads TGTGCCAGCAGCCCGGGAGAGGGCGGCTACGAGCAGTACTTC.

This clone was observed a single time. The CDR3 nucleotides read TGTGCCAGCAGCTTGGACCCGGGATTAAGCACAGATACGCAGTATTTT. As protein: CASSLDPGLSTDTQYF. This chain links TRBV3-1 (or the pseudogene TRBV3-2) with TRBJ2-3, with D maybe TRBD2 (5 bases). Trimming removed 5 bases from V and 0 bases from J, with 15 bases in between. The CDR3 sequence is 16 residues long. The germline V gene encodes CDR1 LGHDT and CDR2 YNNKEL (reference sequence).

The chain links TRBV5-1 to TRBJ1-2; possible D gene TRBD1, 6 bases. The CDR3 runs 14 residues. Germline V gives CDR1 SGHRS, CDR2 YFSETQ. Trimming removed 2 bases at V and 2 bases at J, with 10 bases between. Written as DNA, the CDR3 is TGCGCCAGCAGCTTTCAGGGGATGAACTATGGCTACACCTTC. This sequence encodes CASSFQGMNYGYTF.

The V and J genes are TRBV6-5 and TRBJ2-5; perhaps TRBD2 as D (6 bases). CDR1 MNHEY and CDR2 SVGAGI come from the germline V gene. Between the trimmed V and J ends, which lost 4 bases and 4 bases, there was a span of 10 bases. The CDR3 is 13 residues long. CDR3 nucleotide sequence: TGTGCCAGCAGTTGGAGGGCGGGAGAGACCCAGTACTTC. Translated, it gives CASSWRAGETQYF.

This sequence joins TRBV12-3 or TRBV12-4 and TRBJ2-2; tentative D call: TRBD2 (6 bases). The V end lost 5 bases, the J end lost 5 bases, and 9 bases lay between the germline ends. The CDR3 spans 13 residues. In DNA form, the CDR3 reads TGTGCCAGCAGTGGAGGGTATACCGGGGAGCTGTTTTTT. Translating gives CASSGGYTGELFF.

The rearrangement joins TRBV19 to TRBJ1-1; 10 bases line up with TRBD1. CDR1 is LNHDA, CDR2 SQIVND, per germline (reference sequence). V was clipped by 5 bases and J by 6 bases; unmatched bases: 12. The CDR3 length is 16 residues. CDR3 sequence: CASSPQGQGGRSEAFF. The DNA of the CDR3 is TGTGCCAGTAGTCCCCAAGGACAGGGGGGGAGATCTGAAGCTTTCTTT.

V and J are TRBV3-1 (or the pseudogene TRBV3-2) and TRBJ1-4; 9 bases are a match to TRBD1. Trimming removed 3 bases from V and 7 bases from J; junction bases left unmatched: 6. In germline, CDR1 is LGHDT, CDR2 YNNKEL (reference sequence). This CDR3 spans 15 amino acids. CDR3 coding DNA: TGTGCCAGCAGCCATGGACAGGGGCGAGGTGAAAAACTGTTTTTT. Translation: CASSHGQGRGEKLFF.

This clone was seen only once. The chain combines TRBV28 with TRBJ1-2, with D possibly being TRBD1 (6 bases). In germline, CDR1 is MDHEN, CDR2 SYDVKM. V dropped 7 bases and J dropped 4 bases, with 13 bases sitting between them. This CDR3 comprises 13 residues. CDR3 sequence reads: CASTLGAVYGYTF. The CDR3 DNA reads TGTGCCAGCACCCTGGGGGCGGTCTATGGCTACACCTTC.

The chain employs TRBV9 and TRBJ2-3; a weak D match, TRBD1 (6 bases). This CDR3 region has 14 residues. CDR1 is SGDLS, CDR2 YYNGEE, per germline. V lost 3 bases and J lost 0, with 8 bases in between. The CDR3 spells CASSAGVSTDTQYF. In DNA, the CDR3 is TGTGCCAGCAGCGCAGGGGTTAGCACAGATACGCAGTATTTT.

J is TRBJ2-3 and V is TRBV10-2, with 7 positions matching TRBD2. The J segment lost 4 bases and the V segment lost 7 bases, leaving 5 bases of the junction unmatched. Germline V gene sequence: CDR1 WSHSY, CDR2 SAAADI. The CDR3 is 13 amino acids. The CDR3: CASISGGADTQYF. The CDR3 DNA follows: TGCGCCAGCATCTCGGGGGGTGCAGATACGCAGTATTTT.

The V gene is TRBV5-1, the J gene TRBJ1-3; D call uncertain. The CDR3 contains 14 residues. Germline CDR1 SGHRS, CDR2 YFSETQ. Between the trimmed V and J ends, which lost 6 bases and 0 bases, there was a span of 10 bases. CDR3 protein: CASKELSSGNTIYF. CDR3 nucleotide sequence: TGCGCCAGCAAAGAACTTAGCTCTGGAAACACCATATATTTT. The full variable domain, with the rest looked up from reference TRBV5-1 and TRBJ1-3, is KAGVTQTPRYLIKTRGQQVTLSCSPISGHRSVSWYQQTPGQGLQFLFEYFSETQRNKGNFPGRFSGRQFSNSRSEMNVSTLELGDSALYLCASKELSSGNTIYFGEGSWLTVV.

This chain joins TRBV6-5 and TRBJ1-2; D perhaps matches TRBD1 (5 bases). The germline V and J ends were trimmed by 6 bases and 2 bases, with 10 bases remaining between them. Germline lookup yields CDR1 MNHEY and CDR2 SVGAGI. The CDR3 runs to 13 residues. CDR3 sequence (DNA): TGTGCCAGCAGGCAGGGCGTCAACTATGGCTACACCTTC. As protein: CASRQGVNYGYTF.

Remarks on this clone: Other DNA sequences in this specimen translate into the identical CDR3. The chain has TRBV18 and TRBJ1-4; 10 positions match TRBD1. The CDR3 totals 14 residues. V lost 6 bases and J lost 5; bases outside the gene matches: 3. From germline, CDR1 is KGHSH and CDR2 LQKENI. The CDR3 bases are TGTGCCAGCTCTCGGGGACAGGGGAATGAAAAACTGTTTTTT. Its translation: CASSRGQGNEKLFF.

The V gene is TRBV4-1, the J gene TRBJ2-1; a possible D gene is TRBD2 (6 bases). Germline assignment: CDR1 MGHRA and CDR2 YSYEKL. The CDR3 is made up of 14 amino acids. V lost 1 base and J 9 bases, leaving 13 bases between the germline ends. The CDR3 DNA reads TGCGCCAGCAGCCAAGCGGGGGTATGGGGTGAGCAGTTCTTC. It encodes CASSQAGVWGEQFF.

This chain connects TRBV9 to TRBJ2-3; 9 bases line up with TRBD2. This CDR3 comprises 16 residues. J gave up 1 base and V 3 bases, and 6 bases lay outside the gene matches. CDR1 and CDR2 from the germline V gene are SGDLS and YYNGEE. The CDR3 DNA sequence: TGTGCCAGCAGCGCCCGCGGGGGGGCGGGCACAGATACGCAGTATTTT. Translation: CASSARGGAGTDTQYF.

DNA of the CDR3: TGTGCCATCAGCACAGGGACACCATACTACGAGCAGTACTTC. As protein: CAISTGTPYYEQYF. The V and J genes are TRBV10-3 and TRBJ2-7; D perhaps matches TRBD1 (6 bases). Germline values: CDR1 ENHRY, CDR2 SYGVKD. This CDR3 spans 14 amino acids. Trimming stripped 6 bases from V and 3 bases from J, with 15 bases between.